The 10 T cell receptor beta chains below all came from one sample that was sequenced in a study of T cell responses to AZD1222 COVID-19 vaccine. Here immunoSEQ multiplex PCR was the method, and the copy in TCRdb shows in-frame clones only, minus some. In the table there are some 90,000 clones, over 70% of which are singletons. Source: peripheral blood, taken on day 0 of AZD1222 vaccination. The receptors shown here come from an adult in good health.

This chain connects TRBV6-1 to TRBJ1-2; D might be TRBD1 (6 bases). The CDR3 loop spans 15 amino acids. Trimming took off 2 bases at V and 3 bases at J, with 13 bases between the two ends. The germline gives CDR1 MNHNS, CDR2 SASEGT. DNA of the CDR3: TGTGCCAGCAGTGAATCTGGACAGATCTACTATGGCTACACCTTC. It is translated as CASSESGQIYYGYTF.

V usage is TRBV30 and J usage is TRBJ1-2; TRBD1 matches 7 bases. V shed 5 bases, J shed 8 bases, and the junction held 8 bases outside the gene matches. From germline, CDR1 is GTSNPN and CDR2 SVGIG (reference sequence). The CDR3 has 12 amino acids. As DNA, the CDR3 is TGTGCCTGGGCGACAGGGTTTGGGGGCTACACCTTC. It yields the protein CAWATGFGGYTF.

This chain connects TRBV3-1 (or the pseudogene TRBV3-2) to TRBJ1-2; D call uncertain. This CDR3 has 13 residues. Germline V gene data show CDR1 as LGHDT and CDR2 as YNNKEL (reference sequence). The germline V and J ends were trimmed by 2 bases and 6 bases, with 10 bases remaining between them. CDR3 nucleotide sequence: TGTGCCAGCAGCCAACCGTTTGGGGATGGCTACACCTTC. Translation: CASSQPFGDGYTF.

The J gene is TRBJ1-1, the V gene TRBV28; a possible D gene is TRBD1 (5 bases). Germline V CDR1 and CDR2: MDHEN, SYDVKM. The CDR3 consists of 14 residues. Trimming stripped 4 bases from V and 5 bases from J, with 14 bases between. CDR3 in amino acids: CASSWGRVGTEAFF. The DNA of the CDR3 is TGTGCCAGCAGTTGGGGCAGGGTCGGTACTGAAGCTTTCTTT.

This clone was recorded once. The chain combines TRBV14 with TRBJ1-2; D gene uncertain. The CDR3 covers 13 residues. Germline CDR1 is SGHDN and CDR2 is FVKESK. Trimming pared 4 bases from V and 4 bases from J, leaving 10 bases between. As DNA, the CDR3 is TGTGCCAGCAGCCCGACCCTGGTCTATGGCTACACCTTC. This codes for CASSPTLVYGYTF.

The rearrangement joins TRBV5-8 to TRBJ2-7; 8 nucleotides align to TRBD2. This CDR3 is 14 amino acids long. CDR1 is SGHTS and CDR2 is YDEGEE in the germline V gene. After removal of 4 bases from V and 4 bases from J, the junction contained 7 bases not matched to a gene. This chain's CDR3 is CASSGLASGYEQYF. CDR3 DNA sequence: TGTGCCAGCAGCGGACTAGCCTCCGGGTACGAGCAGTACTTC.

The chain is built from TRBV7-2 and TRBJ2-1, with TRBD2 matching over 14 bases. V shed 11 bases, J shed 10 bases, and the junction held 7 bases outside the gene matches. Germline CDR1 is SGHTA and CDR2 is FQGNSA. This CDR3 region has 13 residues. The CDR3 sequence is CAGTTSGRGEQFF. In DNA, the CDR3 is TGTGCCGGTACGACTAGCGGGAGGGGGGAGCAGTTCTTC.

The gene calls are TRBV27 and TRBJ2-7, with 10 positions matching TRBD2. V was clipped by 10 bases and J by 3 bases; unmatched bases: 9. The CDR3 spans 14 residues. CDR1 and CDR2 (germline): MNHEY, SMNVEV (reference sequence). CDR3 sequence: CANPGTSDLYEQYF. The CDR3 DNA reads TGTGCCAACCCCGGGACTAGCGATCTCTACGAGCAGTACTTC.

The chain couples TRBV19 to TRBJ1-5; D is ambiguous. Trimming cost V 5 bases and J 9 bases, with 26 bases left between them. The CDR3 covers 17 residues. CDR1 is LNHDA and CDR2 is SQIVND in the germline V gene (reference sequence). Here the CDR3 DNA reads TGTGCCAGTAGTCTCGGACGGCGGCCTAGTTCTATACTGCCCCAGCATTTT. Its protein product is CASSLGRRPSSILPQHF.

The chain combines TRBV2 with TRBJ2-6; maybe TRBD1 (5 bases). The V end was cut by 6 bases, the J end by 1 base, with 13 bases between. Germline CDR1 is SNHLY and CDR2 is FYNNEI. This CDR3 has 16 residues. CDR3 amino acids: CASSKHRQSGANVLTF. The CDR3 nucleotides are TGTGCCAGCAGCAAACACAGGCAGTCTGGGGCCAACGTCCTGACTTTC.